These 28 T cell receptor beta chains came from one sample sequenced in a study of blood T cell repertoires in COVID-19. Produced via immunoSEQ multiplex PCR; TCRdb's table is partial and in-frame only. Of hundreds of thousands of clones in the sample, roughly 90% are singletons; the top ten hold roughly 3.3%. Input material: PBMCs or T cells enriched from blood (not recorded which). The receptors stem from a woman aged 45-59 years in a cohort exposed to, infected with or recovered from COVID-19 (not recorded which).

The V call is TRBV6-5, the J call TRBJ2-2, with 7 nucleotides matching TRBD1. The J segment lost 4 bases and the V segment lost 11 bases, leaving 10 bases of the junction unmatched. This CDR3 spans 14 amino acids. Per the germline V gene, CDR1 is MNHEY and CDR2 is SVGAGI. CDR3 in DNA: TGTGCCGTGAGGCAGGGGGTTTCCACCGGGGAGCTGTTTTTT. Its protein is CAVRQGVSTGELFF.

This rearrangement joins TRBV18 to TRBJ1-2; no definite D call. The germline gives CDR1 KGHSH, CDR2 LQKENI. V was trimmed by 3 bases and J by 2 bases, leaving 22 bases between them. The CDR3 has 18 amino acids. CDR3 nucleotide sequence: TGTGCCAGCTCACCTTTATCCGCCCCGAAGGGAGGCAACTATGGCTACACCTTC. Protein product: CASSPLSAPKGGNYGYTF.

The V and J genes are TRBV7-2 and TRBJ2-3; D is possibly TRBD2 (5 bases). Germline V gene lookup returns CDR1 SGHTA and CDR2 FQGNSA. The CDR3 is 11 amino acids. The ends were cut back, 10 bases at V and 6 bases at J, with 11 bases in the middle. The CDR3 nucleotides read TGTGCCACCAAAACGGGGGATACGCAGTATTTT. It codes for CATKTGDTQYF.

This clone was seen only a few times. The gene calls are TRBV4-2 and TRBJ2-2; 7 bases fit TRBD2. V gave up 0 bases and J gave up 2 bases; unmatched junction bases: 9. The germline V gene has CDR1 LGHNA and CDR2 YNFKEQ. The CDR3 has 18 amino acids. For the CDR3, the DNA is TGTGCCAGCAGCCAAGATGGTGGGCGGGGGACTAACACCGGGGAGCTGTTTTTT. It codes for CASSQDGGRGTNTGELFF.

The genes are TRBV28 and TRBJ1-6; D uncertain. The CDR3 has 14 amino acids. Germline V gene data show CDR1 as MDHEN and CDR2 as SYDVKM. With 2 bases removed from V and 8 bases from J, the gap between germline ends came to 10 bases. The CDR3 loop reads CASSLIVSDSPLHF. DNA of the CDR3: TGTGCCAGCAGTTTAATTGTGAGTGATTCACCCCTCCACTTT. Supplemented by reference TRBV28 and TRBJ1-6, the full variable domain reads DVKVTQSSRYLVKRTGEKVFLECVQDMDHENMFWYRQDPGLGLRLIYFSYDVKMKEKGDIPEGYSVSREKKERFSLILESASTNQTSMYLCASSLIVSDSPLHFGNGTRLTVT.

The V and J genes are TRBV5-1 and TRBJ2-3, with TRBD2 matching 11 bases. V was pared by 3 bases and J by 6 bases, with 9 bases of the junction left unmatched. The CDR3 is made up of 16 amino acids. Germline CDR1 SGHRS, CDR2 YFSETQ. CDR3 sequence: CASSSLAGAVRDTQYF. In DNA, the CDR3 is TGCGCCAGCAGCTCACTAGCGGGGGCAGTTCGGGATACGCAGTATTTT.

The chain couples TRBV29-1 to TRBJ2-1; a weak D match, TRBD2 (6 bases). Germline V gives CDR1 SQVTM, CDR2 ANQGSEA. V lost 7 bases, J lost 9 bases, and 22 bases lay in between. This CDR3 is 14 amino acids long. CDR3 coding DNA: TGCAGCGACCTCCGGGAGTGGGGGAATCGTGAGCAGTTCTTC. This sequence encodes CSDLREWGNREQFF.

The V call is TRBV3-1 (or the pseudogene TRBV3-2), the J call TRBJ1-2; 10 nucleotides line up with TRBD1. With V trimmed by 1 base and J by 6 bases, 8 bases remained unmatched. Germline values: CDR1 LGHDT, CDR2 YNNKEL (reference sequence). The CDR3 has 16 residues. The CDR3 reads CASSQGRGTGVDGYTF. The CDR3 region has the DNA TGTGCCAGCAGCCAAGGTCGTGGGACAGGGGTCGATGGCTACACCTTC.

This clone is a singleton in its sample. Written as DNA, the CDR3 is TGCGCCAGCAGCCAAGATGTGGTAGCGGGGGAGTATACGCAGTATTTT. This encodes CASSQDVVAGEYTQYF. This chain joins TRBV4-3 and TRBJ2-3; 9 bases are shared with TRBD2. V shed 0 bases and J 7 bases; nucleotides not matched to a gene: 8. The length of the CDR3 is 16 residues. In germline, CDR1 is LGHNA, CDR2 YSLEER.

The rearrangement links TRBV5-1 to TRBJ2-3; 11 bases align to TRBD2. CDR1 and CDR2 (germline): SGHRS, YFSETQ. Trimming cost V 4 bases and J 2 bases; bases outside gene matches: 6. The CDR3 loop spans 16 amino acids. DNA of the CDR3: TGCGCCAGCAGCGAAGGACTAGCGGGTACCACAGATACGCAGTATTTT. This codes for CASSEGLAGTTDTQYF.

The chain joins TRBV2 to TRBJ1-6, with D perhaps matching TRBD1 (5 bases). Germline V gene data show CDR1 as SNHLY and CDR2 as FYNNEI. This CDR3 has 17 amino acids. V lost 6 bases and J lost 0, with 15 bases in between. The CDR3 spells CASSLDRPSSYNSPLHF. CDR3 DNA: TGTGCCAGCAGCTTAGACAGACCCAGCTCCTATAATTCACCCCTCCACTTT.

In this sample, this clone turned up once. V and J are TRBV5-1 and TRBJ1-2, with a tentative D call TRBD1 (6 bases). Germline V lookup: CDR1 SGHRS, CDR2 YFSETQ. V gave up 0 bases and J gave up 2 bases, with 11 bases separating them. CDR3 size: 15 residues. The CDR3 nucleotides are TGCGCCAGCAGCTTGGGGGTCGGGACAAACTATGGCTACACCTTC. It specifies CASSLGVGTNYGYTF.

This clone was seen once. This chain joins TRBV5-1 and TRBJ1-1, with 12 positions matching TRBD1. Trimming removed 2 bases from V and 1 base from J; junction bases left unmatched: 6. CDR3 length: 17 amino acids. Germline lookup yields CDR1 SGHRS and CDR2 YFSETQ. The CDR3 region has the DNA TGCGCCAGCAGCTTTATACCGGGACAGGGGGCGAACACTGAAGCTTTCTTT. Translation: CASSFIPGQGANTEAFF.

The rearrangement uses TRBV5-1 and TRBJ1-4, with TRBD1 matching over 9 bases. Germline trimming cut 4 bases from V and 6 bases from J; bases unmatched to any gene: 10. Germline CDR1 reads SGHRS; CDR2 reads YFSETQ. The CDR3 consists of 16 residues. The CDR3 spells CASSGGQGGRYEKLFF. CDR3 sequence (DNA): TGCGCCAGCAGCGGGGGACAGGGTGGTCGATATGAAAAACTGTTTTTT. Looking up the rest from reference TRBV5-1 and TRBJ1-4 gives the full variable domain: KAGVTQTPRYLIKTRGQQVTLSCSPISGHRSVSWYQQTPGQGLQFLFEYFSETQRNKGNFPGRFSGRQFSNSRSEMNVSTLELGDSALYLCASSGGQGGRYEKLFFGSGTQLSVL.

CDR3 protein: CASSLTGGGGYGYTF. Here the CDR3 DNA reads TGTGCCAGCAGTCTCACAGGGGGCGGTGGCTATGGCTACACCTTC. The chain combines TRBV2 with TRBJ1-2, with 9 bases that match TRBD1. J gave up 4 bases and V 5 bases, and 8 bases lay outside the gene matches. Per the germline V gene, CDR1 is SNHLY and CDR2 is FYNNEI. The CDR3 spans 15 residues.

The V and J genes are TRBV5-1 and TRBJ2-7, with 7 bases matching TRBD2. Germline assignment: CDR1 SGHRS and CDR2 YFSETQ. The CDR3 length is 14 residues. The V and J ends lost 3 bases and 4 bases, in that order; junction bases with no gene match: 7. The CDR3 reads CASSSRDYTYEQYF. In DNA, the CDR3 is TGCGCCAGCAGCTCCCGGGACTACACATACGAGCAGTACTTC.

This clone was seen only a few times. The CDR3 sequence: CASSQTSGGDNEQFF. The DNA for the CDR3 is TGTGCCAGCAGTCAAACTAGCGGGGGGGACAATGAGCAGTTCTTC. The chain has TRBV28 and TRBJ2-1; TRBD2 aligns across 13 bases. The CDR3 length is 15 residues. The germline V gene encodes CDR1 MDHEN and CDR2 SYDVKM. The V and J ends lost 5 bases and 5 bases, in that order; junction bases with no gene match: 3.

The chain links TRBV7-6 to TRBJ1-5, with 11 positions matching TRBD1. The germline CDR1 and CDR2 sequences are SGHVS and FNYEAQ. The CDR3 contains 17 residues. The junction had 13 bases not matched to a gene; V was cut back by 5 bases and J by 7 bases. CDR3 amino acids: CASSRGQGGSGYQPQHF. The CDR3 DNA is TGTGCCAGCAGCCGGGGACAGGGGGGCTCGGGTTACCAGCCCCAGCATTTT. Full variable domain (missing parts from reference TRBV7-6 and TRBJ1-5): GAGVSQSPRYKVTKRGQDVALRCDPISGHVSLYWYRQALGQGPEFLTYFNYEAQQDKSGLPNDRFSAERPEGSISTLTIQRTEQRDSAMYRCASSRGQGGSGYQPQHFGDGTRLSIL.

This clone was observed many times. The CDR3 sequence is CASSVGTVSSYEQYF. In nucleotides, the CDR3 is TGTGCCAGCAGCGTAGGGACAGTGAGCTCCTACGAGCAGTACTTC. The V and J genes are TRBV9 and TRBJ2-7; D perhaps matches TRBD1 (6 bases). Trimming removed 0 bases at V and 0 bases at J, with 10 bases between. The CDR3 is 15 residues long. Germline V gene lookup returns CDR1 SGDLS and CDR2 YYNGEE.

The gene calls are TRBV5-1 and TRBJ1-1, with D unresolved. The CDR3 is 13 amino acids. Trimming removed 1 base from V and 8 bases from J, with 12 bases in between. The germline gives CDR1 SGHRS, CDR2 YFSETQ. CDR3: CASSLSHRGEAFF. The CDR3 nucleotides read TGCGCCAGCAGCTTGTCTCATCGGGGAGAAGCTTTCTTT.

This chain connects TRBV5-1 to TRBJ2-5; TRBD2 agrees at 11 bases. Germline lookup yields CDR1 SGHRS and CDR2 YFSETQ. CDR3 size: 15 residues. V lost 2 bases to trimming and J lost 5 bases; unmatched junction nucleotides: 5. This chain's CDR3 is CASSFGASGGETQYF. CDR3 coding DNA: TGCGCCAGCAGCTTTGGCGCTAGCGGGGGGGAGACCCAGTACTTC.

The chain employs TRBV24-1 and TRBJ2-2; 7 bases match TRBD2. This CDR3 is built from 18 residues. Germline values: CDR1 KGHDR, CDR2 SFDVKD. V gave up 4 bases and J gave up 0 bases; unmatched junction bases: 10. CDR3 nucleotides: TGTGCCACCAGTGACCTACCCGGGGGGAAGGCGAACACCGGGGAGCTGTTTTTT. Translated, it gives CATSDLPGGKANTGELFF.

This chain links TRBV7-2 with TRBJ2-5; 10 bases agree with TRBD1. CDR3 length equals 15 residues. The germline CDR1 and CDR2 sequences are SGHTA and FQGNSA. The V and J ends lost 5 bases and 5 bases, in that order; junction bases with no gene match: 8. The CDR3 bases are TGTGCCAGCAGCCCAATGACAGGGGGCGCGGAGACCCAGTACTTC. It specifies CASSPMTGGAETQYF.

The rearrangement uses TRBV28 and TRBJ1-1, with 9 positions matching TRBD1. Per the germline V gene, CDR1 is MDHEN and CDR2 is SYDVKM. This CDR3 has 15 amino acids. V shed 5 bases and J 6 bases; nucleotides not matched to a gene: 10. CDR3 protein: CASSTPGQGSPEAFF. CDR3 nucleotide sequence: TGTGCCAGCAGTACGCCGGGACAGGGATCCCCTGAAGCTTTCTTT.

The rearrangement links TRBV5-4 to TRBJ2-3; 12 bases agree with TRBD2. The V segment lost 4 bases and the J segment 11 bases; nucleotides outside the gene matches: 14. The CDR3 is 16 residues long. Germline V lookup: CDR1 SGHNT, CDR2 YYREEE (reference sequence). This chain's CDR3 is CASSPDLTGGLAGQYF. The CDR3 bases are TGTGCCAGCAGCCCAGACTTAACGGGGGGACTAGCGGGGCAGTATTTT.

A few counts support this clone. The V call is TRBV4-1, the J call TRBJ1-3; tentative D call: TRBD1 (5 bases). The CDR3 extends over 15 amino acids. CDR1 is MGHRA, CDR2 YSYEKL, per germline. The V gene lost 0 bases and the J gene lost 0 bases, with 6 bases spanning the gap. The chain's CDR3 is CASSQETGSGNTIYF. CDR3 sequence (DNA): TGCGCCAGCAGCCAAGAAACAGGCTCTGGAAACACCATATATTTT.

J is TRBJ2-1 and V is TRBV5-8; 7 bases map to TRBD2. CDR3 length: 15 amino acids. The germline CDR1 and CDR2 sequences are SGHTS and YDEGEE. Losses at the gene ends were 4 bases for V and 2 bases for J; bases not matched to a gene: 6. The CDR3 DNA reads as TGTGCCAGCAGCGCGCTAGCGGCAACCTACAATGAGCAGTTCTTC. Protein product: CASSALAATYNEQFF.

This clone was found once. This chain uses TRBV19 with TRBJ2-5; a possible D gene is TRBD1 (6 bases). CDR3 length equals 13 residues. In germline, CDR1 is LNHDA, CDR2 SQIVND (reference sequence). V was clipped by 5 bases and J by 6 bases, with 13 bases between them. This CDR3 reads CASSSNRVQTQYF. Here the CDR3 DNA reads TGTGCCAGTAGTTCCAACAGGGTGCAGACCCAGTACTTC.